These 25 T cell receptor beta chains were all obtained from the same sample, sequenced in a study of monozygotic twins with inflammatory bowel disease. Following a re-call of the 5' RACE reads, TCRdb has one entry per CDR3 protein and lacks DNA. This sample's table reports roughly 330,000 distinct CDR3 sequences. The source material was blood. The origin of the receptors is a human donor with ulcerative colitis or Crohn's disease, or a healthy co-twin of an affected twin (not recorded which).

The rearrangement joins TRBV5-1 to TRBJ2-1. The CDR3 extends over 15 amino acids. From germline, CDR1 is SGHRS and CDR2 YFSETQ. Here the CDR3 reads CASSPPTSSYNEQFF.

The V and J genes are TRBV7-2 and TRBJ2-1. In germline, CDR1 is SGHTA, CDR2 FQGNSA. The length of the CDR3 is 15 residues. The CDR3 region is CASSSDDFSYNEQFF.

CDR3 in amino acids: CASSLRANEKLFF. This chain uses TRBV7-9 with TRBJ1-4. The germline gives CDR1 SEHNR, CDR2 FQNEAQ (reference sequence). This CDR3 has 13 residues.

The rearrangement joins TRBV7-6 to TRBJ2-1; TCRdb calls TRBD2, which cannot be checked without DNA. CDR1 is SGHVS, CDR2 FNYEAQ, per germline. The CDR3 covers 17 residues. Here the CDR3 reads CASSPWLGAGEDNEQFF.

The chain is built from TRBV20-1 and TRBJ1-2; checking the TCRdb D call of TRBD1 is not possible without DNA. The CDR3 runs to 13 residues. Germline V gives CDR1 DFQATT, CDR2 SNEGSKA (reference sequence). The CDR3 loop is CSAPGTFGKGYTF.

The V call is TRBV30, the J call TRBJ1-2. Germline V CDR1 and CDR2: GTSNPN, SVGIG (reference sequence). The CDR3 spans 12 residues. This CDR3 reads CAWTKENYGYTF.

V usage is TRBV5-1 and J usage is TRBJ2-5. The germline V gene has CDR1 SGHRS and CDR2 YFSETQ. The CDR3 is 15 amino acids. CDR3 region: CASSFDLSAGRAQYF. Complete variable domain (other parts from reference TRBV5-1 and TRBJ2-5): KAGVTQTPRYLIKTRGQQVTLSCSPISGHRSVSWYQQTPGQGLQFLFEYFSETQRNKGNFPGRFSGRQFSNSRSEMNVSTLELGDSALYLCASSFDLSAGRAQYFGPGTRLLVL.

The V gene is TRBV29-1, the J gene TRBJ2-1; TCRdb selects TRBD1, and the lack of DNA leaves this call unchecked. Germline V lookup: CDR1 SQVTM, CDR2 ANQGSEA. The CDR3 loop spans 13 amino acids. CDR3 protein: CSVGDTYLDEQFF.

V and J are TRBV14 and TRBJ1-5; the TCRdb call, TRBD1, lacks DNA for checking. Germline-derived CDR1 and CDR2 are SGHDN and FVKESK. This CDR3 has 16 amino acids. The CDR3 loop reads CASSHRTGGPGQPQHF.

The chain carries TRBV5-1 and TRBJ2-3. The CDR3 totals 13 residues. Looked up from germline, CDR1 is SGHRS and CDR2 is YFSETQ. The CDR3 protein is CASRPVITDTQYF.

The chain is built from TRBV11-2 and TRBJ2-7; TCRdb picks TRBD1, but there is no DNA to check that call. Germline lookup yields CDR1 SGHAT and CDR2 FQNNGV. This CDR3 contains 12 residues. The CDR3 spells CASSFYRSEQYF.

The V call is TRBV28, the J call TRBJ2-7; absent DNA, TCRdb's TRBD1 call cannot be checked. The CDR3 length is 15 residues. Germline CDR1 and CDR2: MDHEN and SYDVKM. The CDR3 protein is CASSSLKRAGYEQYF.

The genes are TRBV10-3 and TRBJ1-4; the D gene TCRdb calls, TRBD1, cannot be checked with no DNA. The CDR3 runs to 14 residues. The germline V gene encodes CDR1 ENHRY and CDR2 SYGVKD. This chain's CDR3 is CAISGQGTGEKLFF.

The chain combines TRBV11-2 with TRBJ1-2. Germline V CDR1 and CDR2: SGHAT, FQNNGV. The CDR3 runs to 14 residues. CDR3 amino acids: CASSFNTPNYGYTF.

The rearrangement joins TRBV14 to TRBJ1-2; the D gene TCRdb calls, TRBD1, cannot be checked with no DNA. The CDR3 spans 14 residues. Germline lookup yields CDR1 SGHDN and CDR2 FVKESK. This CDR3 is CASSDWTGEYGYTF.

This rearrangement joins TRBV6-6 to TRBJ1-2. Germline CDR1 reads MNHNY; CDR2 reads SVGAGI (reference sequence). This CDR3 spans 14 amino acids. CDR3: CASSYNLGEGGYTF.

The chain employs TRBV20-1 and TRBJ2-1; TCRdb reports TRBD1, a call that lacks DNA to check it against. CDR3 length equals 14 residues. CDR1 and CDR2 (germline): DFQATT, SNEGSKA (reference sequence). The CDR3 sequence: CSARRTGVYNEQFF.

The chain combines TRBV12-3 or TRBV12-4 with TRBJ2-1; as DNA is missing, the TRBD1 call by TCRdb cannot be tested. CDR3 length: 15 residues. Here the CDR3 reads CASSLTGGPYNEQFF.

CDR3 sequence reads: CSATLTGRAEAFF. The V call is TRBV20-1, the J call TRBJ1-1; lacking DNA, the TRBD1 call made by TCRdb goes unchecked. CDR3 size: 13 residues. Germline V gene sequence: CDR1 DFQATT, CDR2 SNEGSKA (reference sequence).

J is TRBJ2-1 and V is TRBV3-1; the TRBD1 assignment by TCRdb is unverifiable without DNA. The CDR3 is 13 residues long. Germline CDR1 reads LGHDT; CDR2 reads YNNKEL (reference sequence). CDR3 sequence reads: CASSQRGGNEQFF.

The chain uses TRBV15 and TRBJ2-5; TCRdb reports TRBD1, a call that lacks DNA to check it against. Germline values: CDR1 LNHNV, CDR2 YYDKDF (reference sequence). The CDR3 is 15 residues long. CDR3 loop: CATSRNDRAQETQYF. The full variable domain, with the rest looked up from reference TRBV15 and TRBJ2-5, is DAMVIQNPRYQVTQFGKPVTLSCSQTLNHNVMYWYQQKSSQAPKLLFHYYDKDFNNEADTPDNFQSRRPNTSFCFLDIRSPGLGDTAMYLCATSRNDRAQETQYFGPGTRLLVL.

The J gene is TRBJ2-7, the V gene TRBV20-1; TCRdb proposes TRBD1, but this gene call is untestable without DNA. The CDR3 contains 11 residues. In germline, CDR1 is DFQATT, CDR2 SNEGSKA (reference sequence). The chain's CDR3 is CSALRGYEQYF.

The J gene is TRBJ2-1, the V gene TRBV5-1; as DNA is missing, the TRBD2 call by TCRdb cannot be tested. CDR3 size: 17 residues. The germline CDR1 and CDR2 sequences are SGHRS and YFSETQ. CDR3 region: CASSLGFSGRTYNEQFF.

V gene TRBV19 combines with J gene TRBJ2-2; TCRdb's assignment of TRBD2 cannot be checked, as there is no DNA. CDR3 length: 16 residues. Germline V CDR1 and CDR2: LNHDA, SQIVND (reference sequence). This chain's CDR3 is CASRFNSGRSTGELFF.

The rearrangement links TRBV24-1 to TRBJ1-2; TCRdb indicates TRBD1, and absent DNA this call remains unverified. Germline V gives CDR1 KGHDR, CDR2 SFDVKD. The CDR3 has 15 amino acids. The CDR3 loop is CATSDPGQGDYGYTF.